This TCR beta chain was recovered during a study of blood T cell repertoires in COVID-19. Data came from immunoSEQ multiplex PCR; TCRdb stores just in-frame clones and leaves some out. Of 90,000 or so clones listed, 80% to 90% are singletons. The CDR3 extends over 14 amino acids. Germline loops: CDR1 SGHDT, CDR2 YYEEEE. Trimming took 4 bases from V and 1 from J, leaving 11 bases between them. The sequencing input was peripheral blood. The chain carries TRBV5-6 and TRBJ1-1; perhaps TRBD1 as D (6 bases). This sequence originates from a human donor in a cohort sampled during active COVID-19. CDR3 bases: TGTGCCAGCAGCCGAGACAGGAAGAACACTGAAGCTTTCTTT. It specifies CASSRDRKNTEAFF.